The T cell receptor (beta chain) described here comes from a study of shared clonotypes between healthy human individuals (dated by TCRdb to the early 2020s). Context from the whole study: Three men and two women, aged 18 to 49 years, made up the cohort. To estimate repertoire size and how much clonotypes are shared between individuals, the study performed deep sequencing of blood TCR repertoires from a few healthy adults. To increase sequencing depth and limit assay-specific biases, different laboratories used diverse techniques to prepare libraries and sequence TCR repertoires. Each donor's leukapheresis produced roughly between about 0.8 and 8.9 billion PBMCs.

Using the deep immunoSEQ assay, TCR CDR3 regions were amplified from genomic DNA by multiplex PCR. Extracted genomic DNA from each cell subset was spread evenly across all wells of several immunoSEQ 96-well plates, with each plate serving as a replicate. Each replicate PCR for unsorted PBMC received around 330 ng genomic DNA, equal to about 30,000 T cell genomes. Ten immunoSEQ deep assay plates were used to sequence the unsorted PBMC genomic DNA. Purified libraries were quantified with a Qubit 3.0 fluorometer, sized on a Bioanalyzer 2100, and re-quantified with the KAPA Library Quantification kit. Each immunoSEQ 96-well plate was sequenced on its own single-read 150-cycle Illumina NextSeq 550 flow cell. For the original study's pipeline: Because the immunoSEQ output held only junctional sequences and lacked quality scores, the filtering could not match the filtering applied to full-length reads. Sequences were annotated with PyIR, a Python wrapper for IgBLAST v1.9, using IMGT germline references to assign V/J genes and CDR3. Reads were filtered out if the reads had weak V/J assignments (E-value above 1e-6), no CDR3, stop codons, out-of-frame junctions, or ambiguous translated residues. V3J clonotypes were defined by identical inferred V gene, J gene, and CDR3 amino acid sequence. Percentage overlap between repertoires was calculated by dividing the number of shared unique clonotypes by the size of the smaller repertoire. RTK rarefaction, the Chao1 estimator, and Recon v2.1 estimates of unobserved clonotypes were used to assess repertoire richness. TCRdb limited this immuneACCESS table to in-frame rearrangements with V and J called. A share of clones is missing; checked studies link under half to unresolved V genes, and the rest is unexplained. The V and J calls and clone size come from that table; D and trimming were worked out from the DNA. The sample yields some 490,000 clones; 70% to 85% were counted once. 12% of the sample is taken by the ten largest.

Healthy HIV-negative adults with no recently reported acute infections or vaccinations were included as donors. Every donor was a Caucasian adult residing in Nashville, Tennessee, USA. For unsorted samples, 96 million or so PBMCs were counted, and genomic DNA was extracted using the QIAamp DNA Blood Mini kit. Blood was collected by leukapheresis, and PBMCs were isolated by Ficoll-Histopaque density gradient centrifugation and then cryopreserved in liquid nitrogen vapor phase. V has 3 bases trimmed and J has 2 bases trimmed; junction bases matching no gene number 3. From its cysteine to its phenylalanine, the CDR3 spans 15 amino acids. Only the CDR3 portion is preserved as DNA: 45 bases, with reading frame beginning at the first base. Looking up the germline V gene yields CDR1 SGDLS and CDR2 YYNGEE. Study-level results and caveats: Because the study included a small number of donors, the genetic and exposure-history diversity represented was limited. Only blood was sampled, and tissue TCR repertoires likely differ from those in blood. Pairwise subsampling led to the expectation that sequencing depth would affect the degree of clonotype sharing among donors.

As concerns this clone: This receptor's antigen is unknown. Base qualities are not provided; no much larger clone lies one nucleotide away.

This TCR was sampled from a woman aged 40-49 years in good health. Some clones in this sample may be carry-over from other donors' samples. Material: PBMCs. The rearrangement combines TRBV9 with TRBJ2-1, with 9 middle bases fitting TRBD2. The DNA sequence reads TGTGCCAGCAGCGGTAGCGGGAGTCCCTACAATGAGCAGTTCTTC. This sequence encodes CASSGSGSPYNEQFF.